Following are 3 T cell receptor beta chains from one sample sequenced in a study of CD8+ T cells in alopecia areata. Extracted from the samples, RNA was reverse transcribed into cDNA to serve as the sequencing template. This table comes from immunoSEQ multiplex PCR, and its TCRdb copy is limited to in-frame clones, with some not included. The table includes 90,000 to 100,000 clones, about 64% detected once. Treatment described: oral pan-JAK inhibitor, 5-10 mg twice daily. The starting material was CD8+ T cells sorted from blood, obtained at week 4, from a patient treated with tofacitinib. These receptors were obtained from a human donor with alopecia areata.

This chain connects TRBV27 to TRBJ2-3; D perhaps matches TRBD1 (5 bases). Between the trimmed V and J ends, which lost 3 bases and 1 base, there was a span of 14 bases. The V gene's germline CDR1 is MNHEY and CDR2 SMNVEV (reference sequence). The length of the CDR3 is 16 residues. The CDR3 DNA reads TGTGCCAGCAGTTTCGTGTACTTACAGGGCACAGATACGCAGTATTTT. Residues: CASSFVYLQGTDTQYF.

This clone has a handful of counts. This sequence joins TRBV7-6 and TRBJ1-3; weak D call: TRBD1 (6 bases). The CDR3 runs to 15 residues. The V end was cut by 2 bases, the J end by 6 bases, with 14 bases between. The germline V gene encodes CDR1 SGHVS and CDR2 FNYEAQ. CDR3 sequence reads: CASSLTGADENTIYF. CDR3 sequence (DNA): TGTGCCAGCAGCTTAACGGGGGCGGACGAAAACACCATATATTTT. The full variable domain, completed using reference TRBV7-6 and TRBJ1-3, is GAGVSQSPRYKVTKRGQDVALRCDPISGHVSLYWYRQALGQGPEFLTYFNYEAQQDKSGLPNDRFSAERPEGSISTLTIQRTEQRDSAMYRCASSLTGADENTIYFGEGSWLTVV.

The chain uses TRBV29-1 and TRBJ2-3, with 12 bases fitting TRBD2. Germline V lookup: CDR1 SQVTM, CDR2 ANQGSEA. J lost 4 bases, V lost 5 bases, and 10 bases had no gene match. This CDR3 has 16 amino acids. CDR3 loop: CSVWASGGAEPDTQYF. Written as DNA, the CDR3 is TGCAGCGTTTGGGCTAGCGGGGGGGCTGAGCCAGATACGCAGTATTTT.